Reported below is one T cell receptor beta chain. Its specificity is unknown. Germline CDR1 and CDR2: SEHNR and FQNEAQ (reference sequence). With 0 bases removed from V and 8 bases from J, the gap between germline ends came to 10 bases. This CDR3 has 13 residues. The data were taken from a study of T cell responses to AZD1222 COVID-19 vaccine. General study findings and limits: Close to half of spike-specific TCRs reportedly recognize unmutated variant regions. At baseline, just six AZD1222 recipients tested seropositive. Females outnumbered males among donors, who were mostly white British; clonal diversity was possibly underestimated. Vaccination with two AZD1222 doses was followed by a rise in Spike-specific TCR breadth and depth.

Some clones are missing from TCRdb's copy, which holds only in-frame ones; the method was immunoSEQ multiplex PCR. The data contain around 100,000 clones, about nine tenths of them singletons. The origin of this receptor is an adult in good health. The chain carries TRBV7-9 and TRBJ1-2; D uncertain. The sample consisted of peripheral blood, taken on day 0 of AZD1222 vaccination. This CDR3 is CASSLARRWGYTF. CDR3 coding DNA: TGTGCCAGCAGCTTAGCTCGCCGGTGGGGCTACACCTTC.